This T cell receptor beta chain derives from a study of graft-versus-host responses after intestinal transplantation. The wider study: For around three years after anti-thymocyte globulin induction, all recipients took tacrolimus and steroids.

Some clones are missing from TCRdb's copy, which holds only in-frame ones; the method was immunoSEQ multiplex PCR. The profile shows tens of thousands of clones, more than 85% of them singletons. The CDR3 sequence is 15 residues long. Per germline, CDR1 LNHDA and CDR2 SQIVND (reference sequence). The trim removed 5 bases at V and 2 bases at J, leaving 7 bases unmatched. General study results and limits: In patients with graft-donor T cell macrochimerism, allograft graft-versus-host to host-versus-graft clonal ratios were high. An association linked early post-transplant HvG declines with peak circulating GvH clone levels. Analysis identified GvH clones in recipient marrow, with some appearing first in ileum or blood.

This clone was counted a single time. Antigen: not known. The gene calls are TRBV19 and TRBJ2-5; 8 bases are shared with TRBD2. The sequence was collected from a human patient who received an intestinal transplant, so some T cells may come from the graft donor. The sample here was PBMCs, taken approximately 69 days after intestinal transplant. DNA of the CDR3: TGTGCCAGTAGTGGACTCGCGGGGGGTCAAGAGACCCAGTACTTC. Translated: CASSGLAGGQETQYF.